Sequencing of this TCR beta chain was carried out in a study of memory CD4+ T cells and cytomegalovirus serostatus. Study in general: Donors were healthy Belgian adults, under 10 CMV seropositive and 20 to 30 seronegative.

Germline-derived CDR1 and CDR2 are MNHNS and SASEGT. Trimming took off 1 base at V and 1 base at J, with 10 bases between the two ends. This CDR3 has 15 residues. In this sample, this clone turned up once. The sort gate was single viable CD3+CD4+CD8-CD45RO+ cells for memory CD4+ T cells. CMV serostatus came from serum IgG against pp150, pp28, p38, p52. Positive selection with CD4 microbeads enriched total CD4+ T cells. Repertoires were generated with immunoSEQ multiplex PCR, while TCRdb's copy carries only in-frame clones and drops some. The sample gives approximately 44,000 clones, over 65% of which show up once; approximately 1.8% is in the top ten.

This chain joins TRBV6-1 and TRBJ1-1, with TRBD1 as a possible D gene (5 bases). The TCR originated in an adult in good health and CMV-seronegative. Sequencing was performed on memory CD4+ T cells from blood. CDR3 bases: TGTGCCAGCAGTGAAGAAGGGGAACCGAACACTGAAGCTTTCTTT. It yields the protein CASSEEGEPNTEAFF.